This is a list of T cell receptor beta chains from one sample in a study of shared clonotypes between healthy human individuals. Profiled with immunoSEQ multiplex PCR; TCRdb holds only in-frame clones, not every one. This table has under 2.5 million clones, 85% to 95% appearing once. The sequencing sample was made of naive CD4+ T cells from PBMCs. The source of these receptors is a man younger than 35 in good health. Some clones in this sample may be carry-over from other donors' samples. Both conserved end residues are part of each CDR3. Each record gives: J gene, V gene, D gene, clone size, CDR3 DNA, CDR3 protein. D genes are given only for firm matches. Size values are once, few and many counts, or a class for expanded clones, and some rows have none.

TRBJ1-6,TRBV5-6,-,-,TGTGCCAGCAGCCCCGGCGGCTCACCCCTCCACTTT,CASSPGGSPLHF
TRBJ1-2,TRBV2,TRBD1,-,TGTGCCAGCAGTGTTAGGCAGGGGGCAACCGCTAACTATGGCTACACCTTC,CASSVRQGATANYGYTF
TRBJ2-1,TRBV27,-,-,TGTGCCAGCAGTTTATCTAGCGGAGTATACAATGAGCAGTTCTTC,CASSLSSGVYNEQFF
TRBJ2-7,TRBV6-6,-,-,TGTGCCAGCAGTTACGTAGCGCGAGCTCCTTCCTACGAGCAGTACTTC,CASSYVARAPSYEQYF
TRBJ2-2,TRBV5-1,-,-,TGCGCCAGCAGCCCCGGACCGAGCACCGGGGAGCTGTTTTTT,CASSPGPSTGELFF
TRBJ2-1,TRBV6-1,TRBD2,-,TGTGCCAGCAGCCGACTAGCGGGACAGAATGAGCAGTTCTTC,CASSRLAGQNEQFF
TRBJ2-2,TRBV27,TRBD2,few,TGTGCCAGCAGTTCGCCTTTGGGCGGGGGCACCGGGGAGCTGTTTTTT,CASSSPLGGGTGELFF
TRBJ1-1,TRBV29-1,TRBD1,-,TGCAGCGTGCGGACAGGGCTCACTGAAGCTTTCTTT,CSVRTGLTEAFF
TRBJ1-2,TRBV7-2,TRBD1,-,TGTGCCAGCAGCTTACTAGGGACAGGGGACTATGGCTACACCTTC,CASSLLGTGDYGYTF
TRBJ1-4,TRBV4-1,-,once,TGCGCCAGCAGCCGCTTCCGGGACGGTAATGAAAAACTGTTTTTT,CASSRFRDGNEKLFF
TRBJ1-2,TRBV2,TRBD1,-,TGTGCCAGCACTAGGGGACAGGGAGATGGCTACACCTTC,CASTRGQGDGYTF
TRBJ2-7,TRBV6-1,TRBD1,once,TGTGCCAGCAGCCGGGACAGGGGTGATGAGCAGTACTTC,CASSRDRGDEQYF
TRBJ1-5,TRBV2,-,once,TGTGCCAGCAGTGAAGTAGGTGGGGATCAGCCCCAGCATTTT,CASSEVGGDQPQHF
TRBJ1-1,TRBV27,-,-,TGTGCCAGCAGTCCATATTATGGGGGGTCGGACACTGAAGCTTTCTTT,CASSPYYGGSDTEAFF
TRBJ1-1,TRBV6-5,-,-,TGTGCCAGCAGTTACTGGGGGAAGTCTTTCTTT,CASSYWGKSFF
TRBJ2-1,TRBV6-4,TRBD2,-,TGTGCCAGCAGTCCCGACAGAACTAGCGCGGAGCAGTTCTTC,CASSPDRTSAEQFF
TRBJ2-5,TRBV28,-,-,TGTGCCAGCAGTCCAGATTTCCGAGAGACCCAGTACTTC,CASSPDFRETQYF
TRBJ2-3,TRBV5-1,TRBD2,once,TGCGCCAGCAGCTTGGCCTCGGCGGGAGGGCCGGCAGATACGCAGTATTTT,CASSLASAGGPADTQYF
TRBJ1-5,TRBV21-1,-,once,TGTGCCAGCAGCAAAAATGCCGGGACAGGGGATCAGCCCCAGCATTTT,CASSKNAGTGDQPQHF
TRBJ1-3,TRBV5-1,-,-,TGCGCCAGCAGCAACGACGTTCGCTCTGGAAACACCATATATTTT,CASSNDVRSGNTIYF
TRBJ2-7,TRBV29-1,-,once,TGCAGCGTTGGCCGGGGGCTAACCTACGAGCAGTACTTC,CSVGRGLTYEQYF
TRBJ2-5,TRBV9,TRBD2,-,TGTGCCAGCAGCCCCCGTGGACTAGCGGGGATGGAGACCCAGTACTTC,CASSPRGLAGMETQYF
TRBJ1-2,TRBV7-9,-,-,TGTGCCAGCAGCTTAGTCGGTTCCGGAGGCTATGGCTACACCTTC,CASSLVGSGGYGYTF
TRBJ1-4,TRBV6-5,TRBD1,-,TGTGCCAGCAGTTCGCGTCAGGGGGCGCGTGAAAAACTGTTTTTT,CASSSRQGAREKLFF
TRBJ1-2,TRBV28,-,-,TGTGCCAGCAGTTTGGGCAGCTCAACAGGGTATGGCTACACCTTC,CASSLGSSTGYGYTF
TRBJ1-4,TRBV19,-,-,TGTGCCAGTAGTAACCAACCTCCGGGCGCCTTTAATGAAAAACTGTTTTTT,CASSNQPPGAFNEKLFF
TRBJ1-2,TRBV2,-,-,TGTGCCAGCAGTGAAGAAGGCAGGGGATGGAGTGGCTACACCTTC,CASSEEGRGWSGYTF
TRBJ2-2,TRBV10-3,TRBD1,-,TGTGCCATCAGCGACCATAGGGACAGCCCGAACACCGGGGAGCTGTTTTTT,CAISDHRDSPNTGELFF
TRBJ1-1,TRBV2,-,-,TGTGCCAGCAGTGAGTTTAACACTGAAGCTTTCTTT,CASSEFNTEAFF
TRBJ2-3,TRBV2,TRBD2,-,TGTGCCAGCAGTGAAGGGGGAGGGACAGATACGCAGTATTTT,CASSEGGGTDTQYF
TRBJ1-1,TRBV4-1,TRBD1,-,TGCGCCAGCAGCCATAGGGACAGCCGGCCCTCGGAAGCTTTCTTT,CASSHRDSRPSEAFF
TRBJ2-7,TRBV4-3,TRBD2,-,TGCGCCAGCAGCCAAGGGCCCTGGGCAGGGAGGGTAGCGGGGGGATCCTACGAGCAGTACTTC,CASSQGPWAGRVAGGSYEQYF
TRBJ2-3,TRBV7-2,-,-,TGTGCCAGCAGCTTAGCGCGGGGTAAAGATACGCAGTATTTT,CASSLARGKDTQYF
TRBJ1-1,TRBV7-2,TRBD1,-,TGTGCCAGCAGCGGCCGGGACAGAGCCTCTGAAGCTTTCTTT,CASSGRDRASEAFF
TRBJ1-5,TRBV4-2,-,-,TGTGCCAGCAGCCAAGATACGGACACCCACAATCAGCCCCAGCATTTT,CASSQDTDTHNQPQHF
TRBJ1-1,TRBV15,-,-,TGTGCCACCAGCAGGGCCCCGGGACGCGGCGGGAACACTGAAGCTTTCTTT,CATSRAPGRGGNTEAFF
TRBJ2-5,TRBV6-1,-,once,TGTGCCAGCAGTGGTAGATTGGCCGGAGCGTACCAAGAGACCCAGTACTTC,CASSGRLAGAYQETQYF
TRBJ1-1,TRBV6-5,-,-,TGTGCCAGCAGTTATCAGGCTACTATGAACACTGAAGCTTTCTTT,CASSYQATMNTEAFF
TRBJ2-1,TRBV4-1,TRBD1,-,TGCGCCAGCAGACCCCAGACAGGGGACTACAATGAGCAGTTCTTC,CASRPQTGDYNEQFF
TRBJ1-6,TRBV10-3,-,-,TGTGCCATCACCGAAGGGTGGAGGGGAACCCTCCACTTT,CAITEGWRGTLHF
TRBJ1-1,TRBV9,-,-,TGTGCCAGCAGCGTAGACCCTGTAGACCGCCGAATGAACACTGAAGCTTTCTTT,CASSVDPVDRRMNTEAFF
TRBJ1-5,TRBV28,TRBD1,-,TGTGCCAGCACCCAAGGAACAGGGGATCAGCCCCAGCATTTT,CASTQGTGDQPQHF
TRBJ1-1,TRBV4-1,-,-,TGCGCCAGCAGCCAGGATGGGGCGAGGATCACTGAAGCTTTCTTT,CASSQDGARITEAFF
TRBJ1-1,TRBV6-6,-,-,TGTGCCAGCAGTTACTCGGCCGGGAACACTGAAGCTTTCTTT,CASSYSAGNTEAFF
TRBJ2-5,TRBV27,-,-,TGTGCCAGCAGGCCCTACCTCGAGAGGGGGACCCAGTACTTC,CASRPYLERGTQYF
TRBJ2-5,TRBV4-3,TRBD1,-,TGCGCCAGCAGCCAAGGGGGGACAGACCAAGAGACCCAGTACTTC,CASSQGGTDQETQYF
TRBJ1-2,TRBV6-5,-,-,TGTGCCAGCAGGACAGAGCCCGCCTATGGCTACACCTTC,CASRTEPAYGYTF
TRBJ1-1,TRBV30,-,-,TGTGCCTGCCAGCTAGGGACTGAAGCTTTCTTT,CACQLGTEAFF
TRBJ2-7,TRBV28,-,-,TGTGCCAGCAGGTTAAGTGGGAGCTTCGACGAGCAGTACTTC,CASRLSGSFDEQYF
TRBJ1-2,TRBV6-5,TRBD1,-,TGTGCCAGCAGGGACATCTCGGGACAGGGTGGCGGCTACACCTTC,CASRDISGQGGGYTF